The clone carrying this T cell receptor (beta chain) was counted ten times or more. Clinical symptoms, serum thyroxine, TRAb, thyroid ultrasound and orbital computed tomography formed the basis of diagnosis. The sample comes from a study of Graves' ophthalmopathy and Graves' hyperthyroidism. Using RNA transcripts, the TCR beta CDR3 regions were amplified. Second-round multiplex PCR came after first-round RT-PCR with HTBI primers. TCRdb reprocessed the multiplex PCR reads via MiXCR and lists one record per CDR3 protein. The sample records over 650,000 distinct CDR3 sequences, just over 40% being singletons. This CDR3 contains 14 residues. Trimming left V 0 bases short and J 5 bases short, with 8 bases between. Germline CDR1 is ENHRY and CDR2 is SYGVKD.

The TCR originated in an adult man with Graves' ophthalmopathy. V gene TRBV10-3 combines with J gene TRBJ1-5; D gene ambiguous. Material for sequencing was peripheral blood. The CDR3 spells CAISESGPDQPQHF. CDR3 nucleotides: TGTGCCATCAGTGAGTCCGGACCGGATCAGCCCCAGCATTTT.